This TCR beta chain was sequenced in a study of T cell repertoires in breast cancer (TCRdb year 2016). Turning to the overall study: Samples profiled in the study came from tumors, lymph nodes and peripheral blood lymphocytes of breast cancer patients, along with peripheral blood from healthy control donors. The majority of the roughly 22 patient tumors analyzed for shared TCRs were ER+/PR+. Nine healthy donors, of an age range similar to that of the patients, were included as controls. On average, sequencing produced about 470,000 sequences per sample, which came to roughly 9.3 reads per input cell. Because breast cancer has a low mutational burden and rarely has common mutations, the study reasoned that TCRs shared between breast cancer patients would target shared antigens. Tumors and tumor-involved lymph nodes were minced, digested with Liberase and DNase, and then passed through 70-um and 40-um filters. Blood samples were separated by Ficoll, whereas tumor-free lymph nodes were processed without any enzymatic digestion. The study at large found these results: Because transcript abundance and primer differences skewed clone recovery, emulsion RT-PCR was regarded as qualitative rather than quantitative. Compared with tumor-free nodes, tumor-involved sentinel lymph nodes shared about fourfold more TCRs with matched tumor repertoires (approximately 7.4% versus 2%). Discarding singleton TCRs and sampling only part of each tumor may have missed genuine antitumor clones. Fewer than 20 TCR pairs were shared across seven or more patient tumors and were rarely found in control blood, which suggested possible tumor specificity. TRBV7 predominated among the shared TCRs, which could possibly reflect tumor recognition or a mispriming bias from eight TRBV7 primers. Shared TCRs were encoded by various nucleotide sequences, which suggests selection and expansion based on antigen.

The CDR3 measures 16 amino acids from cysteine to phenylalanine. Only the CDR3 region is kept as DNA, spanning 48 bases read in frame from base 1. CDR1 and CDR2 are drawn from the germline V gene: MNHEY, SVGEGT. V is clipped by 0 bases and J by 2 bases, and the sequence between their germline boundaries is 12 bases long. To analyze paired alpha-beta TCRs of CD8+ T cells, the researchers used an expanded emulsion RT-PCR method with primers covering all TCR V genes. Before emulsion RT-PCR, CD8+ T cells were isolated using a CD8 positive selection kit and then incubated overnight in roughly 9.3 IU/mL IL-2. Details on this clonotype: No antigen is known for it. No quality values exist for individual bases; no much larger clone is one base distant.

Library method: emulsion pairing. Unpaired genes were suppressed in a second nested PCR with blocking oligos, after which Illumina adaptors and barcodes were added in a third nested PCR. Each emulsion RT-PCR master mix held roughly 4,500-260,000 T cells and included C-region, Stepout and V-region primers. The Micellula Emulsion and Purification Kit was used to make the emulsions, and Qiagen OneStep RT-PCR reagents were used for RT-PCR. The pooled libraries were sequenced on an Illumina MiSeq using paired-end 2 x 250 reads. The source study handled its data this way. In Galaxy, read pairs were joined and then clipped at the engineered overlap into separate alpha and beta files, and any unclipped reads were discarded. Alpha-beta pairs were assigned using CompleteTCR, a MiTCR-based pipeline in which chains sharing read cluster identifiers are linked by an R script. TCR sequences observed only once, about 1-3.1%, were removed as potential sequencing errors. The public reads were reanalyzed by TCRdb: fastp trimming at Q25, MiXCR alignment, in-frame beta chains only. Every distinct CDR3 protein forms one entry, paired with its most common genes and DNA. The V and J calls follow TCRdb's processing rather than the paper's. The sample table lists roughly 39,000 distinct CDR3 sequences, 45% of them with a count of one. 55% to 75% of the sample lies in the top ten.

The chain links TRBV6-2 or TRBV6-3 with TRBJ2-3, with TRBD2 tentatively as D gene (6 bases match). This clonotype was sampled from a pool of human donors with breast cancer or a healthy control (not recorded which). Input material: CD8+ T cells. CDR3 protein: CASSYSMAGLTDTQYF. The DNA sequence reads TGTGCCAGCAGTTACTCGATGGCGGGACTCACAGATACGCAGTATTTT.